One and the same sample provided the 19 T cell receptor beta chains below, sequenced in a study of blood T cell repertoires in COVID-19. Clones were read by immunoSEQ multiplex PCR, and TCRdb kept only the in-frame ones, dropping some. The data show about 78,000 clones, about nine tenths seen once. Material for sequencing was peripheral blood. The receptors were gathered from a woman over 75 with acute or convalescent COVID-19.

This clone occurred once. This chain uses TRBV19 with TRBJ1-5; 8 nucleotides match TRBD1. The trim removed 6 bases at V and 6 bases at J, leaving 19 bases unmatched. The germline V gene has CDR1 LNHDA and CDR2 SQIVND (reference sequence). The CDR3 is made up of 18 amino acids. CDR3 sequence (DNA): TGTGCCAGTAGAGTATTCCATATTGGACAGGGTCGGGGTCAGCCCCAGCATTTT. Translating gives CASRVFHIGQGRGQPQHF.

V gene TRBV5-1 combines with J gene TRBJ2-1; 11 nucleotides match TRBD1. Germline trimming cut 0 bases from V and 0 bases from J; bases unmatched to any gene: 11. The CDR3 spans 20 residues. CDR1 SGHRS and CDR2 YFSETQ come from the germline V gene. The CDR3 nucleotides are TGCGCCAGCAGCTTGGCCTGGACAGGGGGCTCCAGCCCCTCCTACAATGAGCAGTTCTTC. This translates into CASSLAWTGGSSPSYNEQFF. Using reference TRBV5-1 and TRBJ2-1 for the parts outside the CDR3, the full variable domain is KAGVTQTPRYLIKTRGQQVTLSCSPISGHRSVSWYQQTPGQGLQFLFEYFSETQRNKGNFPGRFSGRQFSNSRSEMNVSTLELGDSALYLCASSLAWTGGSSPSYNEQFFGPGTRLTVL.

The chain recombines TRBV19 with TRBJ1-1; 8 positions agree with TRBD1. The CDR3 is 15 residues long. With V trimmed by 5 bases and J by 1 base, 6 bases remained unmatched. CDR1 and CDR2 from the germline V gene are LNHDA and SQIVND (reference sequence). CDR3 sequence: CASSAGQGRNTEAFF. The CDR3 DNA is TGTGCCAGTAGTGCCGGACAGGGACGGAACACTGAAGCTTTCTTT.

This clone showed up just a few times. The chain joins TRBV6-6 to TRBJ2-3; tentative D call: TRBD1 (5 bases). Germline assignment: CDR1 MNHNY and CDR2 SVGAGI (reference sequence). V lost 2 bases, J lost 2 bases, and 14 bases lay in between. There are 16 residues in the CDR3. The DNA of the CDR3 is TGTGCCAGCAGTTACGGTGAGACAGTTGCCACAGATACGCAGTATTTT. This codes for CASSYGETVATDTQYF.

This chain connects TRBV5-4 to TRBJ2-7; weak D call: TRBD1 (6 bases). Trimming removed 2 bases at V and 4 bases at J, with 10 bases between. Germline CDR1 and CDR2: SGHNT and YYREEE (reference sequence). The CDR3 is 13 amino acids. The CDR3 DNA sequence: TGTGCCAGCAGCTTTTTCCAGGGGTACGAGCAGTACTTC. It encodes CASSFFQGYEQYF.

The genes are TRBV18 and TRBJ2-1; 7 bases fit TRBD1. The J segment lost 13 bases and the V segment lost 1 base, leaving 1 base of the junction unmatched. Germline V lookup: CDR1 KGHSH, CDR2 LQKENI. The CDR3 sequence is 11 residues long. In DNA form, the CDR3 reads TGTGCCAGCTCACCACAGGGGGCCCAGTTCTTC. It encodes CASSPQGAQFF.

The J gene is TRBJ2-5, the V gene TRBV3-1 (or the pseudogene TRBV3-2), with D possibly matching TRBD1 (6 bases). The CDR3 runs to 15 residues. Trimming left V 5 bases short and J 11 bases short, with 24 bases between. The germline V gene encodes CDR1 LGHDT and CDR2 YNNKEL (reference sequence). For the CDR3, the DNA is TGTGCCAGCAGCATTCCTCGACAGGAATGGTTAGCGCAGTACTTC. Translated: CASSIPRQEWLAQYF.

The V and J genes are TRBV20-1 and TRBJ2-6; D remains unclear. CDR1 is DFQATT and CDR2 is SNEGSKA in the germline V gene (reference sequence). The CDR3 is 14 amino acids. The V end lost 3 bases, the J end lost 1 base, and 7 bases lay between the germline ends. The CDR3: CSASRSSGANVLTF. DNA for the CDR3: TGCAGTGCTAGTCGGTCATCTGGGGCCAACGTCCTGACTTTC.

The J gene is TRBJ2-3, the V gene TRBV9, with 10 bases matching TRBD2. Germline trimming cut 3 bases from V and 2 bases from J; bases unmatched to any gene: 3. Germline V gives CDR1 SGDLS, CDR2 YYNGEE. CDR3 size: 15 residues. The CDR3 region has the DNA TGTGCCAGCAGCGCCGGACTAGCGGACACAGATACGCAGTATTTT. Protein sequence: CASSAGLADTDTQYF.

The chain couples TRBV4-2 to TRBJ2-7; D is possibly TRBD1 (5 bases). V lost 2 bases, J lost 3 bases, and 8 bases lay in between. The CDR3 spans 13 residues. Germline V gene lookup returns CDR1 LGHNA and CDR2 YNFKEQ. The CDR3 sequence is CASSQHRFYEQYF. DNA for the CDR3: TGTGCCAGCAGCCAACACAGGTTCTACGAGCAGTACTTC.

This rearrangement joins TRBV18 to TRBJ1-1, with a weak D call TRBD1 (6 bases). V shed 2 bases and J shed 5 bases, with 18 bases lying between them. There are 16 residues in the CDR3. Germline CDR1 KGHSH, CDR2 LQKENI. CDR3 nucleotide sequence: TGTGCCAGCTCACCAGTCGAGCGGGGGGCTGGGACTGAAGCTTTCTTT. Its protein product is CASSPVERGAGTEAFF.

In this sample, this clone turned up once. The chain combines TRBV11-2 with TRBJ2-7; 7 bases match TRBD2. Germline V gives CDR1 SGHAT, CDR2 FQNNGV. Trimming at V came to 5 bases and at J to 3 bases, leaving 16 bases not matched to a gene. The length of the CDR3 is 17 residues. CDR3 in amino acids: CASSLRVGAPGGYEQYF. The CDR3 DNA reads TGTGCCAGCAGCCTCAGGGTTGGCGCTCCGGGGGGCTACGAGCAGTACTTC.

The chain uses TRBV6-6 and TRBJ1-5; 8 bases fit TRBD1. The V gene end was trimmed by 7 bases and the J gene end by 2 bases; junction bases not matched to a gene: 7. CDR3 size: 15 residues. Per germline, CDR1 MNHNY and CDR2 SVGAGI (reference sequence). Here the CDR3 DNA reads TGTGCCAGCACTACAGGGGGAATAGGCAATCAGCCCCAGCATTTT. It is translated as CASTTGGIGNQPQHF.

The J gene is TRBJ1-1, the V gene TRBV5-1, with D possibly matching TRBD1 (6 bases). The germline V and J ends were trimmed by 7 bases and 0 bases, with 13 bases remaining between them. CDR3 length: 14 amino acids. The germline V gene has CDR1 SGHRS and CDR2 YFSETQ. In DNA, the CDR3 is TGCGCCAGCTTTCAGGGGTTATTGAACACTGAAGCTTTCTTT. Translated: CASFQGLLNTEAFF.

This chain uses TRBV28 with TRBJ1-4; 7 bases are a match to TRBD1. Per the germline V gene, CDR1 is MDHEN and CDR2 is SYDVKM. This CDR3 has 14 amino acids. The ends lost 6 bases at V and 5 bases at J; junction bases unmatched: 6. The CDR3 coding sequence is TGTGCCAGCAGAGACGGGACAGCAAATGAAAAACTGTTTTTT. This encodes CASRDGTANEKLFF.

The CDR3: CASSSLGTTVGELFF. CDR3 in DNA: TGTGCCAGCAGTTCGCTAGGCACTACGGTCGGGGAGCTGTTTTTT. The chain uses TRBV6-5 and TRBJ2-2; D gene unclear. This CDR3 spans 15 amino acids. Germline-derived CDR1 and CDR2 are MNHEY and SVGAGI. V lost 4 bases and J lost 7, with 16 bases in between.

The CDR3 DNA sequence: TGTGCCAGCTCGAAACGGACAGCTAACTATGGCTACACCTTC. It is translated as CASSKRTANYGYTF. V is TRBV5-8 and J is TRBJ1-2; a possible D gene is TRBD1 (6 bases). This CDR3 is built from 14 residues. V lost 7 bases and J 0 bases, leaving 13 bases between the germline ends. Germline V gene lookup returns CDR1 SGHTS and CDR2 YDEGEE.

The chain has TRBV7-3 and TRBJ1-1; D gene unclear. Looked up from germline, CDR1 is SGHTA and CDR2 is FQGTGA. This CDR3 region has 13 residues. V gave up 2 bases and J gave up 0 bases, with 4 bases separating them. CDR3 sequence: CASSLSVNTEAFF. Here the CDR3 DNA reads TGTGCCAGCAGCTTATCCGTGAACACTGAAGCTTTCTTT. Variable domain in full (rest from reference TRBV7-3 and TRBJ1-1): GAGVSQTPSNKVTEKGKYVELRCDPISGHTALYWYRQSLGQGPEFLIYFQGTGAADDSGLPNDRFFAVRPEGSVSTLKIQRTERGDSAVYLCASSLSVNTEAFFGQGTRLTVV.

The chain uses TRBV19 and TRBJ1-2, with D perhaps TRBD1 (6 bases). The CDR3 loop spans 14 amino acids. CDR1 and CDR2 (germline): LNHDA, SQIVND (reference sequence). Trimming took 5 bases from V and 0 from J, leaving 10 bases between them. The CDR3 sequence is CASSLTGTNYGYTF. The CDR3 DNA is TGTGCCAGTAGTTTAACAGGGACTAACTATGGCTACACCTTC.